The table lists the clone carrying this T cell receptor beta chain with many counts. The time point is: patch test 1, 2 weeks after DPC sensitization. The treatment here: therapeutic diphenylcyclopropenone sensitization with weekly scalp DPC. Blood sampling occurred before each patch-test application. The data derive from a study of human T cells and chemical hapten exposure. The CDR3 runs 13 residues. Germline CDR1 reads SEHNR; CDR2 reads FQNEAQ (reference sequence). V lost 2 bases and J lost 4, with 7 bases in between. TCRdb reprocessed the RACE reads with MiXCR, giving one entry per CDR3 protein. The sample has about 380,000 distinct CDR3 sequences, 4% to 5.5% seen once.

The V and J genes are TRBV7-9 and TRBJ2-3; D may be TRBD2 (5 bases). The material was whole blood, obtained in connection with sensitization to the hapten diphenylcyclopropenone (DPC). The sequence was collected from a woman aged 45 to 65 with alopecia areata. Some clones in this sample may be carry-over from other donors' samples. DNA for the CDR3: TGTGCCAGCAGCTTACTAGCCGCAGATACGCAGTATTTT. The encoded protein is CASSLLAADTQYF.